Here is one T cell receptor beta chain with its context. Once RNA had been extracted, it was reverse transcribed into cDNA to act as the sequencing template. Assay: immunoSEQ multiplex PCR; the TCRdb copy retains only in-frame clones and omits some. Altogether 160,000 or so clones are present, around 50% being singletons, with the ten largest covering approximately 19%. Unmatched junction bases numbered 4, after V lost 0 bases and J lost 4 bases. Germline values: CDR1 PRHDT, CDR2 FYEKMQ (reference sequence). The CDR3 is 16 amino acids. From PBMCs, CD4+ and CD8+ T cells were sorted. This entry belongs to a study of CD8+ T cells in alopecia areata. Study at large: Treated patients were given 5 to 10 mg oral tofacitinib twice daily.

This chain connects TRBV13 to TRBJ1-1, with 11 bases identical to TRBD1. Sample: CD8+ T cells sorted from blood, taken at week 0. The receptor comes from a human donor with alopecia areata. The CDR3 here is CASSLGPGTGGTEAFF. The CDR3 DNA follows: TGTGCCAGCAGCTTAGGCCCCGGGACAGGGGGCACTGAAGCTTTCTTT.